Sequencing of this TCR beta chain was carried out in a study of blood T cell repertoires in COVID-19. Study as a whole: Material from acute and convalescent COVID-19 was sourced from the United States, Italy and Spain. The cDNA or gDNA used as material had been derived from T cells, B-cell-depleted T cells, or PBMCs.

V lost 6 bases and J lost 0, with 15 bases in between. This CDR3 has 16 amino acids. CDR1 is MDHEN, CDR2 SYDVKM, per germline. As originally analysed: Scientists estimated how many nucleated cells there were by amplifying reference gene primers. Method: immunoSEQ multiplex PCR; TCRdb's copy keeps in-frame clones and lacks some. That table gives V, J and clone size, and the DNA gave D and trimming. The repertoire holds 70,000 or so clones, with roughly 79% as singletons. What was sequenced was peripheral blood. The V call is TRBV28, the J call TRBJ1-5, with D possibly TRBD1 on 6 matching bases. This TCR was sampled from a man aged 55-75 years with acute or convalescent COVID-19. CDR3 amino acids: CASRTGQFNSNQPQHF. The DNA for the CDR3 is TGTGCCAGCAGAACCGGACAGTTTAATAGCAATCAGCCCCAGCATTTT.